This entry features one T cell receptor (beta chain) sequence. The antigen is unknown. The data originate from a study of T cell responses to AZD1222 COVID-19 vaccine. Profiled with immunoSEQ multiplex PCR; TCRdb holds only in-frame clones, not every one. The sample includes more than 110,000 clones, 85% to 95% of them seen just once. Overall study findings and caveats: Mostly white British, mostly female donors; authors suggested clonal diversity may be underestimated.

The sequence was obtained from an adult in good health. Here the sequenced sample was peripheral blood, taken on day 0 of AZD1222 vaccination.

In DNA form, the CDR3 reads TGTGCCAGCAGCTTTGAGCGCATGGACAGGGGAAAATTCTATGGCTACACCTTC. Protein product: CASSFERMDRGKFYGYTF. The chain carries TRBV12-1 and TRBJ1-2; the tabulated D call, TRBD1, remains unverified against the DNA. TRBV12-1 constitutes a pseudogene. The CDR3 is made up of 18 amino acids.